This is a list of T cell receptor beta chains from one sample in a study of blood T cell repertoires in COVID-19. Data came from immunoSEQ multiplex PCR; TCRdb stores just in-frame clones and leaves some out. The top ten clones hold 16% of a sample with about 120,000 clones, 82% of them seen once. The source material was peripheral blood. These receptors originate from a woman aged 60-75 years with acute or convalescent COVID-19. Both conserved end residues are part of each CDR3. The order of the fields is D gene, V gene, CDR3 length, CDR3 protein. D genes are given only for firm matches.

d_call: NA; v_call: TRBV28; cdr3_length: 14; cdr3_aa: CASSLEVSYYGYTF
d_call: NA; v_call: TRBV7-2; cdr3_length: 16; cdr3_aa: CASSRGPAREENTIYF
d_call: NA; v_call: TRBV20-1; cdr3_length: 11; cdr3_aa: CSAQDNSEAFF
d_call: TRBD1; v_call: TRBV13; cdr3_length: 15; cdr3_aa: CASSHRTGGRDEQYF
d_call: TRBD2; v_call: TRBV7-6; cdr3_length: 16; cdr3_aa: CASSLGISGKHNEQFF
d_call: NA; v_call: TRBV7-3; cdr3_length: 14; cdr3_aa: CASSLGPGDYGYTF
d_call: NA; v_call: TRBV4-2; cdr3_length: 15; cdr3_aa: CASSQEGPGGNGYTF
d_call: NA; v_call: TRBV19; cdr3_length: 15; cdr3_aa: CASREGSAYNSPLHF
d_call: NA; v_call: TRBV27; cdr3_length: 12; cdr3_aa: CASSSTGLGYTF
d_call: NA; v_call: TRBV7-3; cdr3_length: 15; cdr3_aa: CASSLMPATNEKLFF
d_call: TRBD1; v_call: TRBV19; cdr3_length: 16; cdr3_aa: CASSTKDRGRTGELFF
d_call: NA; v_call: TRBV24-1; cdr3_length: 17; cdr3_aa: CATSGTPLTGGNTEAFF
d_call: NA; v_call: TRBV4-2; cdr3_length: 14; cdr3_aa: CASSREVTNEKLFF
d_call: TRBD1; v_call: TRBV7-2; cdr3_length: 16; cdr3_aa: CASSLGQGPAFYGYTF
d_call: NA; v_call: TRBV5-1; cdr3_length: 16; cdr3_aa: CASSPNTAGNQETQYF
d_call: TRBD2; v_call: TRBV7-3; cdr3_length: 15; cdr3_aa: CASSLNGGGMNEQFF
d_call: TRBD1; v_call: TRBV18; cdr3_length: 16; cdr3_aa: CASSPQIRTGDYGYTF
d_call: TRBD2; v_call: TRBV5-5; cdr3_length: 14; cdr3_aa: CASSSGGVRETQYF
d_call: NA; v_call: TRBV7-2; cdr3_length: 14; cdr3_aa: CASSLGVGRDPLHF
d_call: NA; v_call: TRBV28; cdr3_length: 13; cdr3_aa: CASTTFGWETQYF
d_call: NA; v_call: TRBV7-3; cdr3_length: 13; cdr3_aa: CASSSRFTDTQYF
d_call: TRBD1; v_call: TRBV5-1; cdr3_length: 14; cdr3_aa: CASSLEGATDTQYF
d_call: TRBD2; v_call: TRBV29-1; cdr3_length: 15; cdr3_aa: CSVALAGRNTGELFF
d_call: TRBD1; v_call: TRBV29-1; cdr3_length: 14; cdr3_aa: CSVVPGTGEEKLFF
d_call: TRBD2; v_call: TRBV4-3; cdr3_length: 15; cdr3_aa: CASSQGDSGVYEQYF
d_call: TRBD1; v_call: TRBV9; cdr3_length: 15; cdr3_aa: CASSVQSGGWGEAFF
d_call: NA; v_call: TRBV7-2; cdr3_length: 15; cdr3_aa: CASSPQSNSGNTIYF
d_call: TRBD1; v_call: TRBV5-5; cdr3_length: 15; cdr3_aa: CASSLARWQGEGYTF
d_call: NA; v_call: TRBV4-3; cdr3_length: 16; cdr3_aa: CASSQAFGSSGNTIYF
d_call: TRBD1; v_call: TRBV6-2/TRBV6-3; cdr3_length: 16; cdr3_aa: CASSKTGVGSNQPQHF
d_call: TRBD1; v_call: TRBV10-3; cdr3_length: 18; cdr3_aa: CAISDQKLSLDRDSPLHF
d_call: NA; v_call: TRBV5-1; cdr3_length: 15; cdr3_aa: CASSLSDSNLYGYTF
d_call: TRBD2; v_call: TRBV18; cdr3_length: 15; cdr3_aa: CASSPPSGGAYEQYF
d_call: TRBD1; v_call: TRBV30; cdr3_length: 15; cdr3_aa: CAWIPLGQGGNEQFF
d_call: NA; v_call: TRBV11-3; cdr3_length: 17; cdr3_aa: CASSWQRAIASTDTQYF
d_call: TRBD2; v_call: TRBV7-6; cdr3_length: 17; cdr3_aa: CASSPYIAGGRADTQYF
d_call: TRBD2; v_call: TRBV6-5; cdr3_length: 15; cdr3_aa: CASRGSGSGYNEQFF
d_call: TRBD1; v_call: TRBV14; cdr3_length: 13; cdr3_aa: CASSRDRVYGYTF
d_call: NA; v_call: TRBV15; cdr3_length: 13; cdr3_aa: CATSRDVSYEQYF
d_call: NA; v_call: TRBV19; cdr3_length: 14; cdr3_aa: CARPETALNTEAFF
d_call: NA; v_call: TRBV10-3; cdr3_length: 13; cdr3_aa: CATGREADQPQHF
d_call: NA; v_call: TRBV4-1; cdr3_length: 15; cdr3_aa: CASSQGRGSRNTIYF
d_call: TRBD1; v_call: TRBV19; cdr3_length: 12; cdr3_aa: CASRGQEETQYF
d_call: TRBD1; v_call: TRBV24-1; cdr3_length: 15; cdr3_aa: CATSDIGTVQETQYF
d_call: NA; v_call: TRBV27; cdr3_length: 13; cdr3_aa: CASSWAQGNEQFF
d_call: NA; v_call: TRBV7-9; cdr3_length: 15; cdr3_aa: CASSPVLVASETQYF
d_call: TRBD1; v_call: TRBV23-1; cdr3_length: 18; cdr3_aa: CASSQSIMDRVRGQPQHF
d_call: NA; v_call: TRBV30; cdr3_length: 12; cdr3_aa: CAWTTTNEKLFF
d_call: TRBD2; v_call: TRBV11-2; cdr3_length: 17; cdr3_aa: CASSLVGLAGGHGTQYF